This T cell receptor (beta chain) was observed in a study of post-analysis software for immune sequencing data. The study, taken as a whole, reports: Strong co-clustering by F measure was seen for same-batch samples. Versus controls, multiple sclerosis patients showed significantly lower diversity (normalized Chao1).

As to this clonotype: Its antigen is still unknown.

Incorporated into the TCR beta cDNA libraries were unique molecular identifiers, which served to reduce PCR and sequencing biases. cDNA molecules numbering about half a million came from roughly 0.93 to 9.6 million T cells. TCRdb reprocessed the PCR reads via MiXCR and lists one record per CDR3 protein. The table has roughly 620,000 distinct CDR3 sequences, roughly 45% seen once. Specimen: blood. This receptor was taken from a girl aged 5-17 years with multiple sclerosis.

CDR3 amino acids: CASSLGPIRTGELFF. The CDR3, as DNA: TGCGCCAGCAGCCTGGGTCCTATAAGGACCGGGGAGCTGTTTTTT. This chain uses TRBV5-1 with TRBJ2-2; D gene unclear. Trimming shortened V by 4 bases and J by 5 bases, and 15 bases separated the two germline ends. Looked up from germline, CDR1 is SGHRS and CDR2 is YFSETQ. This CDR3 region has 15 residues.